This record covers a single T cell receptor (beta chain). Its antigen remains unidentified. 60 Vbeta and 13 Jbeta primers were used in PCR. Profiled with immunoSEQ multiplex PCR; TCRdb holds only in-frame clones, not every one. The table includes approximately 120,000 clones, 75% detected once. The sample is drawn from a study of cytomegalovirus exposure and HLA in healthy donors. Points from the study as a whole: Most TCR sequences were uncommon, yet certain public TCRs appeared in many donors. Further analysis, carried out later, found HLA-associated TCR beta chains more clonally expanded than equally common other chains. Later analysis reportedly placed an Asian-associated ancestry cluster below the approximately 650-donor mean in N-insertions.

Sequenced input: PBMCs. The receptor was derived from a man aged 25 to 45 in good health and CMV-seronegative.

The CDR3 region has the DNA TGTGCCAGCAGCTTATACGGGACTAACTATGGCTACACCTTC. Amino acids: CASSLYGTNYGYTF. The chain employs TRBV7-2 and TRBJ1-2; D call uncertain. Deletions cut 2 bases from V and 0 bases from J, with 7 bases between. The CDR3 loop spans 14 amino acids. In germline, CDR1 is SGHTA, CDR2 FQGNSA.